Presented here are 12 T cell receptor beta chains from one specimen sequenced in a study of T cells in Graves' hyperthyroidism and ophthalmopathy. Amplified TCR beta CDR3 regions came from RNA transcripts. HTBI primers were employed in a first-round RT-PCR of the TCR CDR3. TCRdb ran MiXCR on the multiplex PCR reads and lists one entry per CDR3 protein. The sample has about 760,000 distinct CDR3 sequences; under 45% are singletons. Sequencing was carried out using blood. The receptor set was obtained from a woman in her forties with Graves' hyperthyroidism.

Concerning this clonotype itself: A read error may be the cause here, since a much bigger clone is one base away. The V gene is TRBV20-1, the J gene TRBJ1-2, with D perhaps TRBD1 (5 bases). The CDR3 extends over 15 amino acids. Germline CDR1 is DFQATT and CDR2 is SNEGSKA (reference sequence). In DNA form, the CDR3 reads TGCGGTGTCCCAAGCCGCAGGGCGGAGATCCATGGCTACACCTTC. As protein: CGVPSRRAEIHGYTF.

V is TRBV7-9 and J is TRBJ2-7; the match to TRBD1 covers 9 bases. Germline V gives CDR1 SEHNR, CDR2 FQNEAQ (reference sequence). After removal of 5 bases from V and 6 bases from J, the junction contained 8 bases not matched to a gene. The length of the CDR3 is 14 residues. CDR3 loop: CASSPTGQGCEQYF. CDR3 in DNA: TGTGCCAGCAGCCCAACGGGACAGGGTTGCGAGCAGTACTTC.

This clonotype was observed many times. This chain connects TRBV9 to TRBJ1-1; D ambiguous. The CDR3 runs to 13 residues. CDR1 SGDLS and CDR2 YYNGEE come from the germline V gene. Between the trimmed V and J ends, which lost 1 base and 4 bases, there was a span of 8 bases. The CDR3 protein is CASSVQRGTEAFF. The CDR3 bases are TGTGCCAGCAGCGTACAGAGAGGCACTGAAGCTTTCTTT.

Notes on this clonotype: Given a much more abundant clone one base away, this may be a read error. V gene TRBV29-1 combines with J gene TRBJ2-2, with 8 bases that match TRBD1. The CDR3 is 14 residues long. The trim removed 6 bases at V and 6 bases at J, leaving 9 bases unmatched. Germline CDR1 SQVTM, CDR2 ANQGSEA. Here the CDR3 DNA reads TGCAGCGTAGGGCAGGGGGCCTACGCCGGGGAGCTGTTTTTT. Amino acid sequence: CSVGQGAYAGELFF.

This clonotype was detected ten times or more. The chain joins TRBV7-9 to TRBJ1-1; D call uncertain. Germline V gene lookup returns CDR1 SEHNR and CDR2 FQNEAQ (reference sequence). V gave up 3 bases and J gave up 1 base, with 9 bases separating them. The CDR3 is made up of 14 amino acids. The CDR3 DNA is TGTGCCAGCAGCTTGGGAGTCGCGAACACTGAAGCTTTCTTT. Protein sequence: CASSLGVANTEAFF.

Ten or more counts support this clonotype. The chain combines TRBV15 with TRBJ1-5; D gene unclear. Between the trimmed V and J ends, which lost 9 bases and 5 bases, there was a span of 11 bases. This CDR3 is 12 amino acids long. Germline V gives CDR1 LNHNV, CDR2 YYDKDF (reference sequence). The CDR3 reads CATSGWDQPQHF. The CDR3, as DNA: TGTGCCACAAGTGGCTGGGATCAGCCCCAGCATTTT.

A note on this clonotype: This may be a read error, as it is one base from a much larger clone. CDR3 in amino acids: CASSPDSRNAIYF. In DNA, the CDR3 is TGTGCCAGCAGCCCGGACAGTAGAAACGCCATATATTTT. This chain joins TRBV11-2 and TRBJ1-3; TRBD1 is a possible D gene (6 bases). The CDR3 loop spans 13 amino acids. The V gene's germline CDR1 is SGHAT and CDR2 FQNNGV. The full variable domain, completed using reference TRBV11-2 and TRBJ1-3, is EAGVAQSPRYKIIEKRQSVAFWCNPISGHATLYWYQQILGQGPKLLIQFQNNGVVDDSQLPKDRFSAERLKGVDSTLKIQPAKLEDSAVYLCASSPDSRNAIYFGEGSWLTVV.

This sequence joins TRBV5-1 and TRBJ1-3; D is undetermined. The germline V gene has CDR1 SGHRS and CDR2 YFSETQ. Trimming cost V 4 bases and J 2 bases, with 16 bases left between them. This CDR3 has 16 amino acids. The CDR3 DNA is TGCGCCAGCAGCAATCCGTCTTGGCTTACTGGAAACACCATATATTTT. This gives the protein CASSNPSWLTGNTIYF.

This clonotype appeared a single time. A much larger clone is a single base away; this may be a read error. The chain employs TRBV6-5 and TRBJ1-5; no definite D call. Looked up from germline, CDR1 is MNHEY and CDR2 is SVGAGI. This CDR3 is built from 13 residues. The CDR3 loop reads CANSYGAVQPQHF. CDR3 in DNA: TGTGCCAACAGTTACGGTGCAGTTCAGCCCCAGCATTTT.

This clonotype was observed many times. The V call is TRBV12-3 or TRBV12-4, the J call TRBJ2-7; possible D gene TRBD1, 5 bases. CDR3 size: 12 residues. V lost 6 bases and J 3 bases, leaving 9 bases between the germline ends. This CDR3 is CASSFDSYEQYF. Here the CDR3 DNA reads TGTGCCAGCAGCTTCGACAGCTACGAGCAGTACTTC.

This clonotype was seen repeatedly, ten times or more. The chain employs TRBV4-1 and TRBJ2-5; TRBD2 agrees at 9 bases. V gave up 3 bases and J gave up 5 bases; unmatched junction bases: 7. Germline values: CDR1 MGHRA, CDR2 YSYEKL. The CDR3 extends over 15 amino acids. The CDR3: CASSQGLAGIETQYF. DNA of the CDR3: TGCGCCAGCAGCCAGGGGCTAGCGGGGATTGAGACCCAGTACTTC.

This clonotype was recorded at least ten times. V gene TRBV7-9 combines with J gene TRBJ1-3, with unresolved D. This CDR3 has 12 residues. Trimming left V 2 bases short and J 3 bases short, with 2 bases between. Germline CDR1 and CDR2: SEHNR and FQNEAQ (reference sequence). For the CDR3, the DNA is TGTGCCAGCAGCTTATTTGGAAACACCATATATTTT. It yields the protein CASSLFGNTIYF.